Listed below are T cell receptor beta chains from one sample, sequenced in a study of naive and memory T cell subsets. TCRdb reprocessed the UMI-ligation and nested PCR reads via MiXCR and lists one record per CDR3 protein. The sample has approximately 100,000 distinct CDR3 sequences, about 15% seen once. Sequenced sample: naive CD8+ T cells from blood. All receptors come from a human donor in good health. Each CDR3 is given with its conserved first and last residue. D genes are given only for firm matches. Clone size is shown for a subset of rows, as once, few, many or a class of expanded clone.

v_gene: TRBV7-9; d_gene: .; j_gene: TRBJ2-4; abundance: .; CDR3nt: TGTGCCAGCAGCGCTTCGACAGGACCTTGGAACTTC; CDR3aa: CASSASTGPWNF
v_gene: TRBV12-3/TRBV12-4; d_gene: TRBD1; j_gene: TRBJ2-5; abundance: .; CDR3nt: TGTGCCAGCAGTTTAGGGCAGGGGGAAGAGACCCAGTACTTC; CDR3aa: CASSLGQGEETQYF
v_gene: TRBV10-1; d_gene: TRBD2; j_gene: TRBJ2-3; abundance: .; CDR3nt: TGCGCCAGCCCTGAACGGGGACTAGGGAGAAATACGCAGTATTTT; CDR3aa: CASPERGLGRNTQYF
v_gene: TRBV6-5; d_gene: .; j_gene: TRBJ2-1; abundance: few; CDR3nt: TGTGCCAGCAGTTGGGGCGATGAGCAGTTCTTC; CDR3aa: CASSWGDEQFF
v_gene: TRBV13; d_gene: .; j_gene: TRBJ1-2; abundance: .; CDR3nt: TGTGCCAGCAGCGTTACCGACAAGGACTATGGCTACACCTTC; CDR3aa: CASSVTDKDYGYTF
v_gene: TRBV7-9; d_gene: .; j_gene: TRBJ2-7; abundance: many; CDR3nt: TGTGCCAGCAGCTTAGGGGAGACAGGCGGATCCGAGCAGTACTTC; CDR3aa: CASSLGETGGSEQYF
v_gene: TRBV6-2/TRBV6-3; d_gene: TRBD1; j_gene: TRBJ2-7; abundance: many; CDR3nt: TGTGCCAGCATCCTCCGACAGGGTTACGAGCAGTACTTC; CDR3aa: CASILRQGYEQYF
v_gene: TRBV29-1; d_gene: .; j_gene: TRBJ1-5; abundance: many; CDR3nt: TGCAGCGTTCCTACCTGCCGGGATGTTAGCAATCAGCCCCAGCATTTT; CDR3aa: CSVPTCRDVSNQPQHF
v_gene: TRBV15; d_gene: .; j_gene: TRBJ2-5; abundance: many; CDR3nt: TGTGCCACCAGCAGAGAGGGTAGAAACCAAGAGACCCAGTACTTC; CDR3aa: CATSREGRNQETQYF
v_gene: TRBV20-1; d_gene: TRBD2; j_gene: TRBJ2-1; abundance: .; CDR3nt: TGCAGTGCTAGAGAAATAGCGGGAAACAATGAGCAGTTCTTC; CDR3aa: CSAREIAGNNEQFF
v_gene: TRBV20-1; d_gene: .; j_gene: TRBJ1-3; abundance: .; CDR3nt: TGCAGTGCAACAGACAGTGGGCCCTCTGGAAACACCATATATTTT; CDR3aa: CSATDSGPSGNTIYF
v_gene: TRBV11-1; d_gene: .; j_gene: TRBJ2-5; abundance: .; CDR3nt: TGTGCCAGCAGCTCCCTAACAGGACATCCGGACGTGACCCAGTACTTC; CDR3aa: CASSSLTGHPDVTQYF
v_gene: TRBV20-1; d_gene: .; j_gene: TRBJ1-2; abundance: few; CDR3nt: TGCAGTGCTAGATCCCAGGGGAAGGATGGCTACACCTTC; CDR3aa: CSARSQGKDGYTF
v_gene: TRBV5-6; d_gene: TRBD1; j_gene: TRBJ1-2; abundance: .; CDR3nt: TGTGCCAGCAGCTCCAGGGGGTACGACTACACCTTC; CDR3aa: CASSSRGYDYTF
v_gene: TRBV29-1; d_gene: TRBD1; j_gene: TRBJ1-2; abundance: .; CDR3nt: TGCAGCGTTGAGGGGGCGGACAGGGGACCCTTGATCGGTAACTATGGCTACACCTTC; CDR3aa: CSVEGADRGPLIGNYGYTF
v_gene: TRBV4-3; d_gene: TRBD2; j_gene: TRBJ2-1; abundance: few; CDR3nt: TGCGCCAGCAGCCAAGATCTCGCGGGAGGGCCGGAGGATGAGCAGTTCTTC; CDR3aa: CASSQDLAGGPEDEQFF
v_gene: TRBV5-6; d_gene: .; j_gene: TRBJ1-4; abundance: .; CDR3nt: TGTGCCAGCAGCTTGGGGCAGGCAACTAATGAAAAACTGTTTTTT; CDR3aa: CASSLGQATNEKLFF
v_gene: TRBV11-2; d_gene: .; j_gene: TRBJ2-2; abundance: .; CDR3nt: TGTGCCAGCAGCTTAGTGGGACCAAACACCGGGGAGCTGTTTTTT; CDR3aa: CASSLVGPNTGELFF
v_gene: TRBV19; d_gene: .; j_gene: TRBJ2-5; abundance: many; CDR3nt: TGTGCCAGTAGTTCTAAGGAGACCCAGTACTTC; CDR3aa: CASSSKETQYF
v_gene: TRBV7-2; d_gene: .; j_gene: TRBJ2-1; abundance: few; CDR3nt: TGTGTCAGCAGCTTAGGGGACTCCTACAATGAGCAGTTCTTC; CDR3aa: CVSSLGDSYNEQFF
v_gene: TRBV7-9; d_gene: .; j_gene: TRBJ2-1; abundance: .; CDR3nt: TGTGCCACTGAACCGGCTGGCTCCTACAATGAGCAGTTCTTC; CDR3aa: CATEPAGSYNEQFF
v_gene: TRBV5-1; d_gene: TRBD2; j_gene: TRBJ2-1; abundance: few; CDR3nt: TGCGCCAGCAGCCAGACTAGCAGCTCCTACAATGAGCAGTTCTTC; CDR3aa: CASSQTSSSYNEQFF
v_gene: TRBV12-3/TRBV12-4; d_gene: TRBD1; j_gene: TRBJ2-5; abundance: few; CDR3nt: TGTGCCAGCAGTTTCGACAGGGACCCCCAAGAGACCCAGTACTTC; CDR3aa: CASSFDRDPQETQYF
v_gene: TRBV4-3; d_gene: TRBD1; j_gene: TRBJ2-1; abundance: .; CDR3nt: TGCGCCAGCAGCCAGGGGACAGGGGAGTTTTACAATGAGCAGTTCTTC; CDR3aa: CASSQGTGEFYNEQFF
v_gene: TRBV6-5; d_gene: .; j_gene: TRBJ2-5; abundance: .; CDR3nt: TGTGCCAGCAGTTACCCAGGGGAAGAGACCCAGTACTTC; CDR3aa: CASSYPGEETQYF
v_gene: TRBV6-2/TRBV6-3; d_gene: TRBD1; j_gene: TRBJ2-7; abundance: .; CDR3nt: TGTGCCAGCAGTTCCGGACAGGGAGGCGCCTACGAGCAGTACTTC; CDR3aa: CASSSGQGGAYEQYF
v_gene: TRBV28; d_gene: TRBD2; j_gene: TRBJ2-1; abundance: few; CDR3nt: TGTGCCAGCAGCCCGGGGCTAGCGGGGTGGGATGAGCAGTTCTTC; CDR3aa: CASSPGLAGWDEQFF
v_gene: TRBV12-5; d_gene: .; j_gene: TRBJ2-1; abundance: .; CDR3nt: TGTGCTAGTGGCCGGGACAATGAGCAGTTCTTC; CDR3aa: CASGRDNEQFF
v_gene: TRBV7-9; d_gene: .; j_gene: TRBJ2-2; abundance: many; CDR3nt: TGTGCCAGCAGCTCTCACACCGGGGAGCTGTTTTTT; CDR3aa: CASSSHTGELFF
v_gene: TRBV20-1; d_gene: .; j_gene: TRBJ2-1; abundance: many; CDR3nt: TGCAGTGCTAGAGTAGTTGCTTTAGACTCCCGCGACAATGAGCAGTTCTTC; CDR3aa: CSARVVALDSRDNEQFF
v_gene: TRBV2; d_gene: .; j_gene: TRBJ2-7; abundance: .; CDR3nt: TGTGCCAGCAGTGAATCGATGGACCCGGGGTACTTC; CDR3aa: CASSESMDPGYF
v_gene: TRBV12-3/TRBV12-4; d_gene: .; j_gene: TRBJ2-7; abundance: few; CDR3nt: TGTGCCAGCGGGGTAGGGGCGCCCTACGAGCAGTACTTC; CDR3aa: CASGVGAPYEQYF